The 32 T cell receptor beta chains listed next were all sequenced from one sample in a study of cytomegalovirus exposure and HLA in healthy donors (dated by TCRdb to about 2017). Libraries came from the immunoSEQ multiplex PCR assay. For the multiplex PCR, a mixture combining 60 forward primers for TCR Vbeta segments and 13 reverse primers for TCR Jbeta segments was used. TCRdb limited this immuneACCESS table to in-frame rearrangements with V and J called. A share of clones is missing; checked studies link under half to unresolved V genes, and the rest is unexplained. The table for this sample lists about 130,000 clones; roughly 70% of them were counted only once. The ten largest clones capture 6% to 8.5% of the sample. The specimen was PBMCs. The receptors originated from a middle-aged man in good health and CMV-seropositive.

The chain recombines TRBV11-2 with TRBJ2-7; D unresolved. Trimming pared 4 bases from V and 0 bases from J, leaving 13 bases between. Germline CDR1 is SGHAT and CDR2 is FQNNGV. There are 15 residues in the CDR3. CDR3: CASSSRLSYSYEQYF. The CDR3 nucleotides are TGTGCCAGCAGCTCCCGCCTTAGCTACTCCTACGAGCAGTACTTC.

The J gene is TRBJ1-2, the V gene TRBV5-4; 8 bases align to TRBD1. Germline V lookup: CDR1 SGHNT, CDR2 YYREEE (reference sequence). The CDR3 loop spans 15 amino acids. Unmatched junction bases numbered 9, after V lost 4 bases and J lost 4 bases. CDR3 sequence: CASSSTGGASYGYTF. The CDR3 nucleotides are TGTGCCAGCAGCAGCACAGGGGGTGCGTCCTATGGCTACACCTTC. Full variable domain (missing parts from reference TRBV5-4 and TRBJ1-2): ETGVTQSPTHLIKTRGQQVTLRCSSQSGHNTVSWYQQALGQGPQFIFQYYREEENGRGNFPPRFSGLQFPNYSSELNVNALELDDSALYLCASSSTGGASYGYTFGSGTRLTVV.

DNA for the CDR3: TGTGCCAGCCGAGGCGGCTACGAGCAGTACTTC. As protein: CASRGGYEQYF. The chain links TRBV6-1 to TRBJ2-7; unclear D gene. Trimming cost V 8 bases and J 3 bases, with 8 bases left between them. Germline V CDR1 and CDR2: MNHNS, SASEGT. This CDR3 is built from 11 residues.

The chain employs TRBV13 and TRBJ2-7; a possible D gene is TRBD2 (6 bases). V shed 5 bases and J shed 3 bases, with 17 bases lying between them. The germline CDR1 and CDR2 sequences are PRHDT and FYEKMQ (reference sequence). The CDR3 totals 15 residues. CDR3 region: CASSPSRVGGYEQYF. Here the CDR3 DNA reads TGTGCCAGCAGCCCCTCCCGGGTGGGGGGCTACGAGCAGTACTTC.

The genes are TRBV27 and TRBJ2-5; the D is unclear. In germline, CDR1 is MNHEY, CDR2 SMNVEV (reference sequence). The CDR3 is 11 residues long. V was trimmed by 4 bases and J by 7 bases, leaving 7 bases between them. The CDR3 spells CASSSSGTQYF. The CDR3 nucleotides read TGTGCCAGCAGTTCCTCCGGGACCCAGTACTTC.

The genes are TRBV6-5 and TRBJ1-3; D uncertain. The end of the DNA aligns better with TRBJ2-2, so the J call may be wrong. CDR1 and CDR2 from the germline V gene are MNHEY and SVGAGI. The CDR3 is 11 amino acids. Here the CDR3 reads CASRVAGELFF. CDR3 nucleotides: TGTGCCAGCAGGGTGGCCGGGGAGCTGTTTTTT.

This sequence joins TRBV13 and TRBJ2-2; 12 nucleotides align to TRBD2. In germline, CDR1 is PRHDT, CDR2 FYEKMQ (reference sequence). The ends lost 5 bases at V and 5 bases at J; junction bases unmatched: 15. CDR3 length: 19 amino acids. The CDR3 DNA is TGTGCCAGCAGCCGACGACTGCTAGCGGGGGGGCCTCGGACCGGGGAGCTGTTTTTT. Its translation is CASSRRLLAGGPRTGELFF.

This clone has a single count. The CDR3 loop reads CASSPGADGDTQYF. The CDR3 bases are TGTGCCAGCAGCCCCGGCGCAGACGGGGATACGCAGTATTTT. The chain recombines TRBV11-3 with TRBJ2-3; D call uncertain. The CDR3 length is 14 residues. In germline, CDR1 is SGHNT, CDR2 YENEEA. The ends were cut back, 5 bases at V and 6 bases at J, with 15 bases in the middle.

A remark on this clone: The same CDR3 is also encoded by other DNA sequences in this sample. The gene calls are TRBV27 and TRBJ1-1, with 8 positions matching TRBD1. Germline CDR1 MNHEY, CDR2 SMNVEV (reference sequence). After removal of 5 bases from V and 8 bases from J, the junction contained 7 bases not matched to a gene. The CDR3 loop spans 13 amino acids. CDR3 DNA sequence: TGTGCCAGCAGTCCGGACAGGGCGCCCGAAGCTTTCTTT. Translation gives CASSPDRAPEAFF.

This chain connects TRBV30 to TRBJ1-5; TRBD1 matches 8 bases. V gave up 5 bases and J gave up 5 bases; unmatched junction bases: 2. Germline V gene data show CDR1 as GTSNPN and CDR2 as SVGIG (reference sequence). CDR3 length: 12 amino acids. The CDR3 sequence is CAWAGGDQPQHF. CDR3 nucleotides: TGTGCCTGGGCAGGGGGCGATCAGCCCCAGCATTTT. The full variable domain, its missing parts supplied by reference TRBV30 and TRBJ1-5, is SQTIHQWPATLVQPVGSPLSLECTVEGTSNPNLYWYRQAAGRGLQLLFYSVGIGQISSEVPQNLSASRPQDRQFILSSKKLLLSDSGFYLCAWAGGDQPQHFGDGTRLSIL.

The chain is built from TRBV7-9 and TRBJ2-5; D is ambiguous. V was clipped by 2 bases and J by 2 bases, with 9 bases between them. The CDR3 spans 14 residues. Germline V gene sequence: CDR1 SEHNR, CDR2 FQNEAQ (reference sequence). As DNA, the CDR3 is TGTGCCAGCAGCTTAAGAGAAGCTCAAGAGACCCAGTACTTC. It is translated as CASSLREAQETQYF.

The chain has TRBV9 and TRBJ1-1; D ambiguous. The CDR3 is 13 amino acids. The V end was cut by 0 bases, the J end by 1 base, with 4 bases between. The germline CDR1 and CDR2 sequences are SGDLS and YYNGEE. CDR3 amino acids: CASSVAPNTEAFF. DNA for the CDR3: TGTGCCAGCAGCGTAGCTCCGAACACTGAAGCTTTCTTT.

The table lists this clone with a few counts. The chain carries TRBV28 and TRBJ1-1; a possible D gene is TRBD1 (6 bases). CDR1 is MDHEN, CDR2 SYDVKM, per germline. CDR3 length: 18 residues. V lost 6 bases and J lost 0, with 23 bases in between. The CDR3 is CASSLMNGSGVMNTEAFF. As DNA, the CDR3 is TGTGCCAGCAGCCTCATGAACGGGTCAGGGGTAATGAACACTGAAGCTTTCTTT.

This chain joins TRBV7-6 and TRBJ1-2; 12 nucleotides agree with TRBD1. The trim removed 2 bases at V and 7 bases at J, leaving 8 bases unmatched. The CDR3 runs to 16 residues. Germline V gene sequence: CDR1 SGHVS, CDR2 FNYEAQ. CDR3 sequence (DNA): TGTGCCAGCAGCTTAAACTCCGGGACAGGGGGCGGTGGCTACACCTTC. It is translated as CASSLNSGTGGGGYTF.

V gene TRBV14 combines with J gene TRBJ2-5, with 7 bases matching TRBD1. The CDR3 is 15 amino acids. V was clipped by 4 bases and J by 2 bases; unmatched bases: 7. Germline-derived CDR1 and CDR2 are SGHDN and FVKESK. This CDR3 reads CASSPRQGLQETQYF. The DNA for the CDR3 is TGTGCCAGCAGCCCCAGACAGGGCTTACAAGAGACCCAGTACTTC.

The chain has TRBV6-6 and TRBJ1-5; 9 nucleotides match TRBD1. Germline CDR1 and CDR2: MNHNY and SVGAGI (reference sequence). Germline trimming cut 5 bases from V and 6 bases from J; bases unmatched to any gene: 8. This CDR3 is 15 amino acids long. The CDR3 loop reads CASSLDRGGGQPQHF. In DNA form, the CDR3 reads TGTGCCAGCAGTCTCGACAGGGGGGGCGGTCAGCCCCAGCATTTT.

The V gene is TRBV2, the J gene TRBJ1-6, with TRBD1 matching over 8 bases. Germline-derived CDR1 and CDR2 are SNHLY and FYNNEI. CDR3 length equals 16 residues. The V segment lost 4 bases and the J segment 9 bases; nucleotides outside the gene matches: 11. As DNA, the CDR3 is TGTGCCAGCAGTGGGGACAGGCCTTCATTACGTTCACCCCTCCACTTT. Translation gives CASSGDRPSLRSPLHF.

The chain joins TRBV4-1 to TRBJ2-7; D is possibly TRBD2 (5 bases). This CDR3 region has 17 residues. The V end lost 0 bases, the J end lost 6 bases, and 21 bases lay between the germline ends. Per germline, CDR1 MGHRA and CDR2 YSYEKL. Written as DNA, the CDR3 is TGCGCCAGCAGCCAAGAAGAGGGCCGGGCCTCGAACGGCGAGCAGTACTTC. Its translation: CASSQEEGRASNGEQYF.

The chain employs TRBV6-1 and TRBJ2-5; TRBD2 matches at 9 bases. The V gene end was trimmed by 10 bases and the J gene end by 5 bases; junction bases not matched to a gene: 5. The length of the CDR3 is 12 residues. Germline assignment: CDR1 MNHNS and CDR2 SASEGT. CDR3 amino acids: CATLTSGETQYF. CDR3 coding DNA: TGTGCCACCTTGACTAGCGGTGAGACCCAGTACTTC.

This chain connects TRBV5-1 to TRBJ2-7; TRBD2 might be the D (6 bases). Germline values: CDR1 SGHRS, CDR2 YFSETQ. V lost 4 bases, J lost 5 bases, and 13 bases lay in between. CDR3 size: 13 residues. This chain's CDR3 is CASSGGLGDEQYF. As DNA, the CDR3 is TGCGCCAGCAGCGGGGGGTTGGGGGACGAGCAGTACTTC.

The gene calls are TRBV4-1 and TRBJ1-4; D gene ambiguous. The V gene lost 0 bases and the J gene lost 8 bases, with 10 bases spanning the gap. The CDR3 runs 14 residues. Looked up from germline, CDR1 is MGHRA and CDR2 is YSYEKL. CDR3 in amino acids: CASSQDGLREKLFF. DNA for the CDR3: TGCGCCAGCAGCCAAGACGGACTACGAGAAAAACTGTTTTTT.

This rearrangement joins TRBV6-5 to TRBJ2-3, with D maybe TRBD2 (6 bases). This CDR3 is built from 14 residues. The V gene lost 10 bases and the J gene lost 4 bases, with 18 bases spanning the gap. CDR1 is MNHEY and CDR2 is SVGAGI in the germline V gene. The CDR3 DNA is TGTGCCACATCTACCGGGGGAAGAGCAGATACGCAGTATTTT. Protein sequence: CATSTGGRADTQYF.

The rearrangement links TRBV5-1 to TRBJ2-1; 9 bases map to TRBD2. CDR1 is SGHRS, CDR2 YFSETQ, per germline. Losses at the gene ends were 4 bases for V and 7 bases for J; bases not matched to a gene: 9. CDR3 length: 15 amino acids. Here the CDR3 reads CASSHLAGSGNEQFF. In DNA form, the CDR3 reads TGCGCCAGCAGCCACCTAGCGGGGTCTGGGAATGAGCAGTTCTTC.

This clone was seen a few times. The CDR3 DNA is TGTGCCAGCAGCCAATCGGGTGGCAATCAGCCCCAGCATTTT. As protein: CASSQSGGNQPQHF. The rearrangement links TRBV7-2 to TRBJ1-5; D is unclear. Trimming cost V 5 bases and J 2 bases, with 10 bases left between them. This CDR3 region has 14 residues. Germline CDR1 is SGHTA and CDR2 is FQGNSA.

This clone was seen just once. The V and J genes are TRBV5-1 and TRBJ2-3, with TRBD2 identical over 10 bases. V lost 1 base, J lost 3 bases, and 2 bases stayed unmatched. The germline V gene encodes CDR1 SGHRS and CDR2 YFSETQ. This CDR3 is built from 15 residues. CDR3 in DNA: TGCGCCAGCAGCTTGCCTAGCGGGGGTACAGATACGCAGTATTTT. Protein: CASSLPSGGTDTQYF.

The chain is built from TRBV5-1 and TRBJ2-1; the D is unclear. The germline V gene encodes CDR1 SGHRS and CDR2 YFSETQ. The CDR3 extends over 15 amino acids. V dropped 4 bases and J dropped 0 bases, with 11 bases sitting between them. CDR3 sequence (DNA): TGCGCCAGCAGCGCCGACACGAGCTCCTACAATGAGCAGTTCTTC. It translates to CASSADTSSYNEQFF.

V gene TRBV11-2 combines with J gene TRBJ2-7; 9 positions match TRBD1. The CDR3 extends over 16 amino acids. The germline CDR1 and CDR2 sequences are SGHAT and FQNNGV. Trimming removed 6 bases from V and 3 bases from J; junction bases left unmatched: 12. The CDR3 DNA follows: TGTGCCAGCAGTCAAACCGGGACAGGGCTACACTACGAGCAGTACTTC. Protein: CASSQTGTGLHYEQYF.

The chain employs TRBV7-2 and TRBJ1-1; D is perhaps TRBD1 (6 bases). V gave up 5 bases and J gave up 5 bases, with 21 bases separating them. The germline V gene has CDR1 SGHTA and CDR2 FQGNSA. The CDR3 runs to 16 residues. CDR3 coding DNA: TGTGCCAGCAGCCCGGGCGGGGGCCGAGGATTAACTGAAGCTTTCTTT. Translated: CASSPGGGRGLTEAFF. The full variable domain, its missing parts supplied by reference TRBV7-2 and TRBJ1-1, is GAGVSQSPSNKVTEKGKDVELRCDPISGHTALYWYRQSLGQGLEFLIYFQGNSAPDKSGLPSDRFSAERTGGSVSTLTIQRTQQEDSAVYLCASSPGGGRGLTEAFFGQGTRLTVV.

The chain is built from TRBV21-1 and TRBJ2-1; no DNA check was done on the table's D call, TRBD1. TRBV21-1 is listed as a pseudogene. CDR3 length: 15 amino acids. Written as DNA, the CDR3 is TGTGCCAGCAGCAAAATGGCAGGTTCCTACAATGAGCAGTTCTTC. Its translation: CASSKMAGSYNEQFF.

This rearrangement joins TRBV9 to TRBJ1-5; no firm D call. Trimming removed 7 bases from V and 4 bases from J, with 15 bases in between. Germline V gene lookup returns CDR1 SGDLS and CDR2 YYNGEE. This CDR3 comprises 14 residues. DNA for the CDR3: TGTGCCAGCGGCACCTCTCCCTGGAATCAGCCCCAGCATTTT. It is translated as CASGTSPWNQPQHF.

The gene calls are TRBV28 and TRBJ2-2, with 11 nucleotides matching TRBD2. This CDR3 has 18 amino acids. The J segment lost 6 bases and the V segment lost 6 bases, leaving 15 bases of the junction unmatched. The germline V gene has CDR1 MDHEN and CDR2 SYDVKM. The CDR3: CASSPPLFSGRVAGELFF. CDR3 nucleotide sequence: TGTGCCAGCAGCCCCCCGCTGTTTAGCGGGAGGGTCGCCGGGGAGCTGTTTTTT.

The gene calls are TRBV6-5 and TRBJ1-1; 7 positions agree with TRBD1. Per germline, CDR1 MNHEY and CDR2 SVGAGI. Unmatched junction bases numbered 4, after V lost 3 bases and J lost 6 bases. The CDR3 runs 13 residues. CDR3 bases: TGTGCCAGCAGTTATAACAGGGGAGCTGAAGCTTTCTTT. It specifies CASSYNRGAEAFF.